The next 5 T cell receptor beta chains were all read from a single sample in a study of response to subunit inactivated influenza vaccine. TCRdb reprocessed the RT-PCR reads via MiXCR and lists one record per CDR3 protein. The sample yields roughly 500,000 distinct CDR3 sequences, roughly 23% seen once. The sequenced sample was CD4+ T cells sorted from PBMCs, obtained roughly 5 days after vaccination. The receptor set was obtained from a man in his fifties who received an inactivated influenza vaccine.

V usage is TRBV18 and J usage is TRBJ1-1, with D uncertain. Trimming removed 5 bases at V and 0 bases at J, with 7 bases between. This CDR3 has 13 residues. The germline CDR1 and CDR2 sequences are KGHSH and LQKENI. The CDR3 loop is CASSTPMNTEAFF. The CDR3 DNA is TGTGCCAGCTCAACCCCGATGAACACTGAAGCTTTCTTT.

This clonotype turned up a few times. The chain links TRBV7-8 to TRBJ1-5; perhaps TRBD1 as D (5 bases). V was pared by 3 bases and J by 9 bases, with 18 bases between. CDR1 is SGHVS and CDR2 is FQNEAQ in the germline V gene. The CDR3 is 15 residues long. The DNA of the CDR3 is TGTGCCAGCAGCTTCGGGACGGCCCTCGGGGGGCCCCAGCATTTT. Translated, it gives CASSFGTALGGPQHF. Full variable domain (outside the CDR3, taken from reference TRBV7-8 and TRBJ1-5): GAGVSQSPRYKVAKRGQDVALRCDPISGHVSLFWYQQALGQGPEFLTYFQNEAQLDKSGLPSDRFFAERPEGSVSTLKIQRTQQEDSAVYLCASSFGTALGGPQHFGDGTRLSIL.

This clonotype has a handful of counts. CDR3 DNA sequence: TGTGCCATCAGGGACAGCCGAAACCTTGATGGCTACACCTTC. Translation gives CAIRDSRNLDGYTF. The V and J genes are TRBV10-3 and TRBJ1-2, with D tentatively TRBD1 (6 bases). The CDR3 loop spans 14 amino acids. Germline-derived CDR1 and CDR2 are ENHRY and SYGVKD. V was clipped by 6 bases and J by 6 bases, with 17 bases between them.

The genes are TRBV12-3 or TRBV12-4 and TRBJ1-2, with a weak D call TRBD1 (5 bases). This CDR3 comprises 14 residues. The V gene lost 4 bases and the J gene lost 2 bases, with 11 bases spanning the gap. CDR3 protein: CASSWGRENYGYTF. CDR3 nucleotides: TGTGCCAGCAGTTGGGGCAGGGAGAACTATGGCTACACCTTC.

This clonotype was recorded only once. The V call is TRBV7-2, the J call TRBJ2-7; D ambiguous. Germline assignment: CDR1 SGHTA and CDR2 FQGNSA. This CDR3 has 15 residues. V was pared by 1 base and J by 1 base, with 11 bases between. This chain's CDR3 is CASSLGQSLSYEQYF. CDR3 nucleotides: TGTGCCAGCAGCTTAGGGCAGTCTCTTTCCTACGAGCAGTACTTC.